These T cell receptor beta chains were read from a single sample in a study of cytomegalovirus exposure and HLA in healthy donors. Sequenced by immunoSEQ multiplex PCR; TCRdb stores in-frame clones only, minus some. Of fewer than 60,000 clones in the sample, roughly 80% were seen once. The sequenced sample consisted of PBMCs. These receptors were collected from a woman between 35 and 50 years old in good health and CMV-seropositive. Each CDR3 is given with its conserved first and last residue. Each record gives: D gene, clone size, V gene, J gene, CDR3 protein, CDR3 DNA. D genes are given only for firm matches. Clone size is shown for a subset of rows, as once, few, many or a class of expanded clone.

.	.	TRBV10-2	TRBJ1-1	CASSGVTEAFF	TGCGCCAGCAGTGGAGTCACGGAAGCTTTCTTT
TRBD2	.	TRBV4-1	TRBJ2-1	CASSQAGGPYNEQFF	TGCGCCAGCAGCCAGGCGGGGGGCCCCTACAATGAGCAGTTCTTC
.	once	TRBV11-3	TRBJ1-1	CASSLRGHTEAFF	TGTGCCAGCAGCTTACGCGGCCACACTGAAGCTTTCTTT
TRBD1	.	TRBV6-1	TRBJ1-2	CASSGTGYYGYTF	TGTGCCAGCAGTGGGACAGGGTACTATGGCTACACCTTC
.	.	TRBV6-4	TRBJ2-1	CASSTEAVNNEQFF	TGTGCCAGCAGTACGGAGGCGGTTAACAATGAGCAGTTCTTC
.	.	TRBV4-1	TRBJ2-5	CASSTPTGEQYF	TGCGCCAGCAGTACTCCGACGGGGGAGCAGTACTTC
.	few	TRBV6-6	TRBJ1-5	CASSYAGSNQPQHF	TGTGCCAGCAGTTACGCCGGGAGCAATCAGCCCCAGCATTTT
TRBD2	.	TRBV19	TRBJ2-2	CASSKVALRGGGTGELFF	TGTGCCAGTAGTAAAGTCGCCCTACGCGGGGGGGGGACCGGGGAGCTGTTTTTT
TRBD1	once	TRBV30	TRBJ1-2	CAWSRTGTPYGYTF	TGTGCCTGGTCCCGGACAGGCACTCCCTATGGCTACACCTTC
.	.	TRBV5-4	TRBJ1-4	CASSWAGLEEKLFF	TGTGCCAGCAGCTGGGCGGGATTAGAGGAAAAACTGTTTTTT
TRBD1	few	TRBV30	TRBJ1-5	CAWRAQGGVGNQPQHF	TGTGCCTGGAGGGCCCAGGGGGGAGTAGGCAATCAGCCCCAGCATTTT
.	.	TRBV6-5	TRBJ1-3	CASRPGEGGNTIYF	TGTGCCAGCAGGCCGGGGGAGGGAGGAAACACCATATATTTT
TRBD2	.	TRBV6-1	TRBJ2-5	CASSEAISGGLRQTQYF	TGTGCCAGCAGTGAAGCTATTTCTGGGGGACTAAGGCAGACCCAGTACTTC
.	few	TRBV5-6	TRBJ1-2	CASSLQGTEGNGYTF	TGTGCCAGCAGCTTACAGGGAACTGAAGGGAATGGCTACACCTTC
.	.	TRBV5-4	TRBJ2-3	CASSLSPMSTDTQYF	TGTGCCAGCAGCTTGTCTCCTATGAGCACAGATACGCAGTATTTT
TRBD1	.	TRBV10-1	TRBJ1-6	CASSRDRRNSPLHF	TGCGCCAGCAGCCGGGACAGGCGGAATTCACCCCTCCACTTT
TRBD1	few	TRBV27	TRBJ2-2	CASSLMQGASGELFF	TGTGCCAGCAGTTTAATGCAGGGGGCTTCCGGGGAGCTGTTTTTT
.	once	TRBV6-5	TRBJ2-7	CASSSQGGGLEQYF	TGTGCCAGCAGTTCCCAAGGGGGGGGCCTCGAGCAGTACTTC
TRBD2	.	TRBV19	TRBJ2-5	CASSSRLAGETQYF	TGTGCCAGTAGTTCACGACTAGCCGGGGAGACCCAGTACTTC
TRBD1	once	TRBV5-4	TRBJ1-2	CASSLGRDSYGYTF	TGTGCCAGCAGCTTGGGGCGGGACAGCTATGGCTACACCTTC
.	.	TRBV7-2	TRBJ2-1	CASSFGGYNEQFF	TGTGCCAGCAGCTTCGGGGGATACAATGAGCAGTTCTTC
.	.	TRBV4-1	TRBJ2-1	CASSQDQQGSYNEQFF	TGCGCCAGCAGCCAAGATCAGCAGGGAAGTTACAATGAGCAGTTCTTC
.	.	TRBV30	TRBJ2-7	CAWSVAFPYEQYF	TGTGCCTGGAGTGTAGCGTTTCCCTACGAGCAGTACTTC
TRBD1	.	TRBV6-1	TRBJ1-2	CASSEGGRGQRPYYGYTF	TGTGCCAGCAGTGAAGGGGGCAGGGGGCAGAGACCCTACTATGGCTACACCTTC
TRBD1	few	TRBV5-1	TRBJ2-6	CASNVGQSTYSGANVLTF	TGCGCCAGCAATGTGGGACAGTCGACCTACTCTGGGGCCAACGTCCTGACTTTC
TRBD1	.	TRBV6-5	TRBJ1-5	CASSPDRGNQPQHF	TGTGCCAGCAGCCCCGACAGGGGCAATCAGCCCCAGCATTTT
.	.	TRBV11-2	TRBJ2-7	CASSLAGVPYEQYF	TGTGCCAGCAGCTTAGCGGGAGTTCCCTACGAGCAGTACTTC